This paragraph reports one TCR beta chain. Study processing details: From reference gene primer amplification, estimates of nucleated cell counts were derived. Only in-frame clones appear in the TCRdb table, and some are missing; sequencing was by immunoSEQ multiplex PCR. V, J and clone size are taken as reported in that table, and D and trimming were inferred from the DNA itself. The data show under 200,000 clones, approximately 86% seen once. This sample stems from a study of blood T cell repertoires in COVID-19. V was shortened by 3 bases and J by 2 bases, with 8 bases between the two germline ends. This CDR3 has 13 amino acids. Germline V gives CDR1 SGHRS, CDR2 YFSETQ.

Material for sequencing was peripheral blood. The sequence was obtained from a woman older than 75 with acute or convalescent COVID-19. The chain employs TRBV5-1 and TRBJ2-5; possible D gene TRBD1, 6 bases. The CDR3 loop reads CASSWTEQETQYF. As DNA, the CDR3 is TGCGCCAGCAGCTGGACAGAACAAGAGACCCAGTACTTC.